This T cell receptor (beta chain) emerged from a study of blood T cell repertoires in COVID-19. Libraries were prepared by immunoSEQ multiplex PCR; TCRdb keeps only in-frame clonotypes and omits some of them. The table records around 260,000 clones, more than 75% of them present only once. In germline, CDR1 is LGHDT, CDR2 YNNKEL (reference sequence). The CDR3 totals 16 residues. Between the trimmed V and J ends, which lost 4 bases and 9 bases, there was a span of 22 bases. The clonotype originates from a woman aged 60-70 years with COVID-19, enrolled during active disease. The sequenced sample was peripheral blood. V usage is TRBV3-1 (or the pseudogene TRBV3-2) and J usage is TRBJ1-5; D possibly corresponds to TRBD1 (6 bases). This chain's CDR3 is CASSRTTGTSAGPQHF. The CDR3 nucleotides read TGTGCCAGCAGCCGAACGACCGGGACATCGGCGGGGCCCCAGCATTTT.